Here is one TCR beta chain with its context. The antigen is unknown. V gave up 4 bases and J gave up 10 bases, with 14 bases separating them. There are 14 residues in the CDR3. Germline CDR1 SGHDN, CDR2 FVKESK. These data belong to a study of PD-1 blockade in classical Hodgkin lymphoma. Study results and limitations: Still unresolved is the cause of the repertoire differences, which may be disease activity or prior therapy.

Assay: immunoSEQ multiplex PCR; the TCRdb copy retains only in-frame clones and omits some. The sample holds approximately 46,000 clones, around 66% seen once. Every patient relapsed after autologous stem cell transplantation, and brentuximab vedotin exposure varied. Best outcomes ranged across complete response, partial response and progressive disease. The chain couples TRBV14 to TRBJ1-6, with a tentative D call TRBD1 (5 bases). The TCR comes from a human donor with classical Hodgkin lymphoma. Material: peripheral blood mononuclear cells (PBMCs), obtained at baseline. CDR3 nucleotide sequence: TGTGCCAGCAGCCCCCCGGGACCGAGATCACCCCTCCACTTT. It specifies CASSPPGPRSPLHF.